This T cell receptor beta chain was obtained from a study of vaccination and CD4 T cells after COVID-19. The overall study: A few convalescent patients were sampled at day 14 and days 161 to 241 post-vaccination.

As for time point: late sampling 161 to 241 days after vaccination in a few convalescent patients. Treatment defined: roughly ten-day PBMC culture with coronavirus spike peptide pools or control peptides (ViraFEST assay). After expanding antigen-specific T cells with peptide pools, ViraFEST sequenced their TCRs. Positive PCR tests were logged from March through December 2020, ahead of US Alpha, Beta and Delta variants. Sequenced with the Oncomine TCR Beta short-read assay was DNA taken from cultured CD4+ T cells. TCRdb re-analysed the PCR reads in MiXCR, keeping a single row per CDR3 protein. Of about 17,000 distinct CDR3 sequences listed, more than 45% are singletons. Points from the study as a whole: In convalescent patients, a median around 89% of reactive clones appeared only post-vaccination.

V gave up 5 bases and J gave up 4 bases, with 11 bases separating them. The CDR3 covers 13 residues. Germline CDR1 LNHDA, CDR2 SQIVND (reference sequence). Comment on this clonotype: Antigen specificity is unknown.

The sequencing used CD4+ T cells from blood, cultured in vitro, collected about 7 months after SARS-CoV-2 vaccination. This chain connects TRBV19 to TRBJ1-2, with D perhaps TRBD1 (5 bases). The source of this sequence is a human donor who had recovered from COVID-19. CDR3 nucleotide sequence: TGTGCCAGTAGTCGGGGGTTAGGCTATGGCTACACCTTC. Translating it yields CASSRGLGYGYTF.